This T cell receptor beta chain was recorded in a study of cytomegalovirus exposure and HLA in healthy donors (dated by TCRdb to about 2017). Context from the whole study: An earlier analysis of about 560 of the donors reported roughly 300 Gb of sequence data and around 110 million unique TCR beta sequences obtained from 150 million to 200 million T cells. The study profiled the T cell repertoires of 500 to 800 subjects by immunosequencing and related them to cytomegalovirus serostatus. To study patterns of TCR occurrence, a later analysis re-analyzed previously published TCR beta repertoires from more than 550 donors and added high-resolution HLA genotyping. In the later analysis, no new phenotypic data were used to find candidate immune exposures; instead, reliance was placed on TCR beta sequences and their occurrence across donors. Of the roughly 400 genotyped donors, 81% fell in the genetic ancestry cluster associated with self-reported Caucasian donors. Typing coverage differed by locus: A, B, C, DRB1 and DQB1 were typed in about 629-640 donors, DQA1 in around 500, DPA1 in around 580, and DPB1 in around 490. All discovery cohort repertoires had been generated on a single sequencing platform. The study combined high-throughput TCR immunosequencing, statistical association of individual TCRs with disease status, and machine learning to predict cytomegalovirus infection status. Alongside the repertoire data, information on donor age, sex, ethnicity and CMV serostatus was compiled. An early release that covered more than 550 HLA-typed donors contained approximately 300 gigabases of sequencing data and 85 million to 100 million unique TCR sequences. A later genetic analysis used genome-wide SNP genotypes for about 55% of the 666 donors, treating that subset as a discovery cohort. Because of strong linkage in the cohort, roughly 5 DR-DQ haplotypes were treated as single units for association and clustering. HLA typing included class I and class II loci at four-digit resolution. An earlier analysis of 500 to 650 of the donors applied high-throughput TCR beta sequencing to assess whether each TCR beta V gene segment acted as functional or pseudogenic. The study aimed to test whether cataloging public T cell receptors could reveal signatures of past pathogen exposure. In addition to the first cohort of 666 subjects, a separate validation cohort of approximately 120 different subjects was used. Across some 400 genotyped donors of the cohort, an average of 235,054 unique TCR beta nucleotide sequences per donor were sequenced, and about a sixth of those sequences were non-productive. Broad study findings and their caveats: According to a later genetic analysis, donors in an Asian-associated ancestry cluster had fewer N-insertions in productive TCRs than the approximately 630-donor mean. When HLA alleles, especially DR and DQ, strongly co-occurred, attributing TCR associations to individual alleles was difficult. A later genetic analysis associated a missense DCLRE1C variant with V-gene and J-gene trimming of TCR beta chains, and an independent cohort replicated the association. A later analysis found that TCR association rates varied across HLA loci, with DRB1 alleles showing the most associated TCRs and HLA-C alleles the fewest. According to a later analysis, parvovirus B19, influenza, CMV and Epstein-Barr virus appeared linked to several top co-occurrence clusters. The only immune exposure information available for the cohort was CMV serostatus. In an earlier analysis of fewer than 750 of the donors, most TCR beta V segments were observed in productive rearrangements about 87% or about 30% of the time, broadly matching IMGT annotations. A further reported finding was that TCR beta sequences accurately predicted the HLA-A and HLA-B alleles for most subjects in the first cohort. A cluster of highly shared sequence variants was judged likely to represent a technical artifact of the sequencing pipeline. In vitro tests confirmed that a few of the cytomegalovirus-associated TCR beta chains recognize cytomegalovirus antigens. The study gave a list of roughly 150 TCR beta chains associated with cytomegalovirus. Only TCR beta chains were sequenced in this cohort, and the absence of alpha or paired-chain data limited detectable features. The classifier was reported to diagnose cytomegalovirus status with high specificity and sensitivity in both the original cohort and the validation cohort. According to a later analysis, most CMV-associated TCR beta chains appeared to be HLA-restricted, and the HLA associations seemed to be driven largely by CMV exposure. Some IMGT-functional V segments, including TRBV6-2 and TRBV6-3, could not be told apart with the 87-base-pair reads, so those segments were excluded. The presence/absence analyses assumed that sequencing depth was roughly uniform across donors, and that assumption may not be true. Because HLA typing was unavailable for some donors at each locus, only the typed subset was used in association tests. Specific HLA alleles were associated with 15,000 to 20,000 TCR beta sequences at a false discovery rate of 0.05 in a later analysis. Correlated functional status among segregating V segments might reflect linkage disequilibrium, but an unknown experimental factor could not be ruled out. In a later analysis, HLA-associated TCR beta chains were found to be more clonally expanded and to have lower generation probabilities than equally common non-associated chains. Roughly 17 rarely observed V segments, including chromosome 9 orphons, were excluded from the earlier analysis of several hundred of the donors because counts were too low. Most TCR sequences were observed very rarely across donors, whereas some public TCRs were present in many individuals. According to the authors, the approach could potentially be generalized to other disease states and immunological phenotypes.

In total, 666 healthy bone marrow donors made up the cohort. At the time of sampling, every cohort member was nominally healthy, though immune exposures that went unrecorded were likely present. The donor was CMV seronegative and was included in the group of hundreds of seronegative cohort members. A peripheral blood sample was provided by each donor, and peripheral blood mononuclear cells were used for TCR beta sequencing. The Qiagen DNeasy Blood Extraction Kit was used to extract genomic DNA from the blood cell samples. The library relied on the immunoSEQ multiplex PCR assay. A mixture of 60 forward primers for TCR Vbeta segments and 13 reverse primers for TCR Jbeta segments was used in the multiplex PCR. A multiplex PCR assay on genomic DNA amplified the CDR3 region of rearranged TCR beta genes. The amplified TCR beta libraries were sequenced on the Illumina HiSeq System as 87-base-pair reads. On the study's bioinformatics: Across the roughly 700 repertoires, a later analysis counted 80 million or so unique TCR beta chains, roughly 11 million of which were shared by at least two donors. To remove PCR and sequencing errors, raw reads were error-corrected and collapsed into unique sequences using a nearest-neighbor algorithm that merged closely related sequences. To assign V, D and J gene segments, CDR3 sequences were aligned to IMGT reference sequences. For a sequence to be retained, at least a six-nucleotide match to both a V gene segment and a J gene segment was required. A rearrangement counted as productive if the CDR3 had no stop codons and remained in frame with V and J, and every other rearrangement counted as non-productive. Following IMGT convention, CDR3 was defined as the stretch from the second conserved V-encoded cysteine to the conserved J-encoded phenylalanine. Sequences without an unambiguous match to a single V gene segment were excluded from the earlier analysis of about 640 of the donors. An earlier analysis of almost 600 of the donors classified V segments as functional when productive rearrangements were above 56.7% and as segregating when the standard deviation between donors was above 5%. A statistical classification framework was developed to diagnose cytomegalovirus status using the catalog of TCR beta chain sequences. V and J gene assignment, in a later analysis, came from comparing TCR nucleotide sequences with IMGT/GENE-DB human TR gene sequences. Using the TCRdist pipeline, a later analysis assigned CDR3 sequences along with most-parsimonious VDJ recombination scenarios. In a later analysis, every TCR beta chain was defined by the combination of its CDR3 amino acid sequence and its V-gene family, and reads without a unique V-gene family were dropped. In a later analysis, 450 to 600 highly shared, low-generation-probability nucleotide sequences were removed to address suspected cross-contamination and a sequencing artifact. A later analysis calculated a clonal expansion index for each public chain from normalized within-repertoire ranks of inferred template counts. A later analysis computed generation probabilities with a VDJ recombination model fitted to out-of-frame rearrangements, and checked the results against IGoR. In a later analysis, hypergeometric tests were used to score TCR-TCR, TCR-HLA and TCR-CMV co-occurrence, with a repertoire-size bias correction applied to TCR pairs. A later analysis estimated false discovery rates by permuting HLA or CMV assignments 20 times. In a later analysis, co-occurring TCRs were grouped using DBSCAN, with TCRdist sequence similarity added in when clustering inside HLA-allele-positive subsets. Co-occurrence clustering excluded repertoires with fewer than 30,000 or more than 120,000 public chains, plus five with anomalous nucleotide sharing. Entries here come from immuneACCESS through TCRdb and include only in-frame sequences with V and J called. Some clones fail to appear in such tables; in the studies checked, an unresolved V gene covers under half of the shortfall, and the cause of the remainder is unknown. V and J calls and clone size are copied from that table; D and trimming were computed from the DNA. For this sample the table gives more than 95,000 clones, of which under 85% were detected only once. Together, the top ten hold 1.5% to 2% of the sample.

About this clone itself: The target of this receptor is not known. Base qualities were left out, and no much larger clone turns up one base away.

V loses 6 bases, J loses 0 bases, and the germline ends lie 13 bases apart. Per the germline V gene, SGHRS is the CDR1 and YFSETQ is the CDR2. Measured from the cysteine to the phenylalanine, the CDR3 is 15 residues long. Kept here is only the CDR3 DNA, which spans 45 bases and is read in frame from base 1. The clonotype comes from a woman under 30 in good health and CMV-seronegative. Sequenced: PBMCs. The chain joins TRBV5-1 to TRBJ2-1; TRBD2 is possibly the D segment (5 matching bases). The CDR3 has the sequence CASTFDGSSYNEQFF. The DNA is as follows: TGCGCCAGCACTTTTGATGGGAGCTCCTACAATGAGCAGTTCTTC.